Below, one TCR beta chain is given with its context. This clone was seen a handful of times. Its antigen is currently not known. The record has no base qualities; no much larger clone is one base away. This sample is drawn from a study of cytomegalovirus exposure and HLA in healthy donors (TCRdb year 2017). About the investigation overall: An earlier analysis of some 620 of the donors reported roughly 300 Gb of sequence data and approximately 120 million unique TCR beta sequences obtained from 150 million to 200 million T cells. An early release that covered some 640 HLA-typed donors contained about 300 gigabases of sequencing data and some 87 million unique TCR sequences. Of the 300 to 500 genotyped donors, more than 75% were placed in the genetic ancestry cluster associated with self-reported Caucasian donors. The study aimed to test whether cataloging public T cell receptors could reveal signatures of past pathogen exposure. The study profiled the T cell repertoires of hundreds of subjects by immunosequencing and related them to cytomegalovirus serostatus. Besides the first cohort of under 700 subjects, a separate validation cohort made up of 120 different subjects was used. High-throughput TCR immunosequencing, statistical association of individual TCRs with disease status, and machine learning were combined to predict cytomegalovirus infection status. A later analysis re-examined previously published TCR beta repertoires from hundreds of donors and added high-resolution HLA genotyping to investigate patterns of TCR occurrence. Rather than using new phenotypic data, the later analysis identified candidate immune exposures from TCR beta sequences and from how often those sequences occurred across donors. To decide whether each TCR beta V gene segment behaved as functional or pseudogenic, an earlier analysis of approximately 620 of the donors relied on high-throughput TCR beta sequencing. Alongside the repertoire data, information on donor age, sex, ethnicity and CMV serostatus was compiled. A later genetic analysis used genome-wide SNP genotypes for about 65% of the roughly 670 donors, treating that subset as a discovery cohort. All discovery cohort repertoires had been generated on a single sequencing platform. HLA typing covered class I and class II loci at four-digit resolution. Typing coverage differed by locus: A, B, C, DRB1 and DQB1 were typed in about 629-640 donors, DQA1 in roughly 510, DPA1 in around 580, and DPB1 in just under 480. Because of strong linkage in the cohort, five DR-DQ haplotypes were treated as single units for association and clustering. On average, around 200,000 unique TCR beta nucleotide sequences were sequenced per donor among some 420 genotyped donors of the cohort, with roughly 18% of those sequences being non-productive. Points the paper makes about the study in general: According to the authors, the approach could potentially be generalized to other disease states and immunological phenotypes. Immune exposure information for the cohort was limited to CMV serostatus. Specific HLA alleles were associated with over 15,000 TCR beta sequences at a false discovery rate of 0.05 in a later analysis. Sequencing depth was assumed to be roughly uniform across donors in the presence/absence analyses, though that assumption may not hold. In an earlier analysis of some 540 of the donors, most TCR beta V segments appeared in productive rearrangements about 87% or about 30% of the time, broadly matching IMGT annotations. Linkage disequilibrium might explain the correlated functional status among segregating V segments, but an unknown experimental factor could not be excluded. Most TCR sequences were seen in very few donors, while some public TCRs were found in many individuals. In vitro tests confirmed that a few of the cytomegalovirus-associated TCR beta chains recognize cytomegalovirus antigens. Some IMGT-functional V segments, including TRBV6-2 and TRBV6-3, could not be distinguished by the 87-base-pair reads and were therefore excluded. Only TCR beta chains were sequenced in this cohort, and the absence of alpha or paired-chain data limited detectable features. The study listed approximately 150 TCR beta chains as associated with cytomegalovirus. A group of highly shared sequence variants was considered likely to be a technical artifact of the sequencing pipeline. Some 16 rarely observed V segments, including chromosome 9 orphons, were excluded from the earlier analysis of approximately 500 of the donors because counts were too low. V-gene and J-gene trimming of TCR beta chains was associated with a missense DCLRE1C variant in a later genetic analysis, and the association was replicated in an independent cohort. Most CMV-associated TCR beta chains appeared to be HLA-restricted in a later analysis, and the HLA associations seemed to be driven largely by CMV exposure. A further reported finding was that TCR beta sequences accurately predicted the HLA-A and HLA-B alleles for most subjects in the first cohort. Compared with the roughly 670-donor mean, donors in an Asian-associated ancestry cluster had fewer N-insertions in productive TCRs, according to a later genetic analysis. According to a later analysis, TCR association rates differed among HLA loci, with DRB1 alleles showing the most associated TCRs and HLA-C alleles showing the fewest. In a later analysis, HLA-associated TCR beta chains were found to be more clonally expanded and to have lower generation probabilities than equally common non-associated chains. According to a later analysis, parvovirus B19, influenza, CMV and Epstein-Barr virus appeared linked to several top co-occurrence clusters. Strong co-occurrence of HLA alleles, especially DR and DQ, made assigning TCR associations to individual alleles difficult. The classifier was reported to diagnose cytomegalovirus status with high specificity and sensitivity in both the original cohort and the validation cohort. Because some donors lacked HLA typing at each locus, the association tests relied only on the typed subset.

The cohort comprised under 700 healthy bone marrow donors. All cohort members were sampled while nominally healthy, although unrecorded immune exposures were likely present. The donor tested CMV seropositive and was one of the 289 seropositive cohort members. Each donor provided a peripheral blood sample, and peripheral blood mononuclear cells were used for TCR beta sequencing. The Qiagen DNeasy Blood Extraction Kit was used to extract genomic DNA from the blood cell samples. Trimming costs V 2 bases and J 4 bases, and their ends lie 15 bases apart. CDR1 and CDR2, looked up from the germline V gene, are SGHDN and FVKESK. The CDR3 runs 17 residues from the cysteine to the phenylalanine. The sequence is cut down to CDR3 DNA, 51 bases in frame from base 1. The library was built by means of the immunoSEQ multiplex PCR assay. For the multiplex PCR, a mixture combining 60 forward primers for TCR Vbeta segments and 13 reverse primers for TCR Jbeta segments was used. Amplification of the CDR3 region of rearranged TCR beta genes was performed with a multiplex PCR assay on genomic DNA. The Illumina HiSeq System was used to sequence the amplified TCR beta libraries as 87-base-pair reads. The paper's data handling went like this. A later analysis tallied around 80 million unique TCR beta chains across the 650 to 750 repertoires, and some 12 million of those chains were shared by two or more donors. A nearest-neighbor algorithm error-corrected the raw reads and collapsed the reads into unique sequences, merging closely related sequences to remove PCR and sequencing errors. Alignment of CDR3 sequences to IMGT reference sequences was used to assign V, D and J gene segments. For a sequence to be retained, a match of at least six nucleotides to both a V gene segment and a J gene segment was required. Rearrangements were classified as productive when the CDR3 lacked stop codons and remained in frame with V and J, and all other rearrangements were classified as non-productive. Following IMGT convention, CDR3 was defined as the stretch from the second conserved V-encoded cysteine up to the conserved J-encoded phenylalanine. In an earlier analysis of roughly 610 of the donors, sequences lacking an unambiguous match to a single V gene segment were excluded. An earlier analysis of 500 to 600 of the donors classified V segments as functional when productive rearrangements were above 56.7% and as segregating when the standard deviation between donors was above 5%. A statistical classification framework was developed to diagnose cytomegalovirus status using the catalog of TCR beta chain sequences. A later analysis assigned V and J genes by comparing TCR nucleotide sequences with IMGT/GENE-DB human TR gene sequences. In a later analysis, CDR3 sequences and most-parsimonious VDJ recombination scenarios were assigned using the TCRdist pipeline. In a later analysis, each TCR beta chain was defined by its CDR3 amino acid sequence together with its V-gene family, and reads without a unique V-gene family were excluded. To address suspected cross-contamination and a sequencing artifact, a later analysis removed 550 to 750 highly shared, low-generation-probability nucleotide sequences. For each public chain, a later analysis derived a clonal expansion index from normalized ranks of inferred template counts within each repertoire. A later analysis computed generation probabilities with a VDJ recombination model fitted to out-of-frame rearrangements, and checked the results against IGoR. In a later analysis, hypergeometric tests were used to score TCR-TCR, TCR-HLA and TCR-CMV co-occurrence, with a repertoire-size bias correction applied to TCR pairs. To estimate false discovery rates, a later analysis permuted the HLA or CMV assignments 20 times. In a later analysis, co-occurring TCRs were grouped using DBSCAN, and TCRdist sequence similarity was added for clustering within HLA-allele-positive subsets. Repertoires with fewer than 30,000 or more than 120,000 public chains, plus five repertoires with anomalous nucleotide sharing, were excluded from co-occurrence clustering. TCRdb provides this immuneACCESS table in a form limited to in-frame rearrangements. Some clones are lacking; in checked studies, under half of them reflect an unresolved V gene, and why the rest are absent is not known. V and J calls and clone size are those listed in that table; D and trimming were worked out from the DNA. For this sample the table gives under 200,000 clones, of which approximately 71% were detected only once. Approximately 5.4% of the sample is in the top ten clones.

This receptor was taken from a woman aged 18-29 years in good health and CMV-seropositive. Sample: PBMCs. The chain uses TRBV14 and TRBJ1-6; 5 matching bases give a weak D call of TRBD1. CDR3 protein: CASSQNGKGTYNSPLHF. The DNA is TGTGCCAGCAGCCAAAACGGGAAAGGGACTTATAATTCACCCCTCCACTTT.